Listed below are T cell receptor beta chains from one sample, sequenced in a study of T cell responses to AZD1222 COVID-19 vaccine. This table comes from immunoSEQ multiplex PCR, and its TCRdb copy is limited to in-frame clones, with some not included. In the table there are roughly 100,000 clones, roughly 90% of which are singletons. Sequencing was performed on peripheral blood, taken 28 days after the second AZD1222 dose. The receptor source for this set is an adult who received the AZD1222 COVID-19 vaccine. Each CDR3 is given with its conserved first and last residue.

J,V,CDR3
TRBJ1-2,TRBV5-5,CASSLGGQGIGYTF
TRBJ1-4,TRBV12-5,CASGTLLLGEKLFF
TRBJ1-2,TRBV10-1,CASSDETRLNYGYTF
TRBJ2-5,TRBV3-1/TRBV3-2,CASSQVSGSRETQYF
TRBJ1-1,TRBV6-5,CASHRTVNTEAFF
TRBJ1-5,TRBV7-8,CASSLRPPAEVYSNQPQHF
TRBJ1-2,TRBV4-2,CASSQDGGGGRYGYTF
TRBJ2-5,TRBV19,CASSTQTGGVETQYF
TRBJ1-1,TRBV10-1,CASSDHRGITEAFF
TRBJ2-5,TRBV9,CASSVRGQETQYF
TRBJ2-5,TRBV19,CASSSQETQYF
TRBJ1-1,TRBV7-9,CASTLGPTGNTEAFF
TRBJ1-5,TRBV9,CASSAGVSNQPQHF
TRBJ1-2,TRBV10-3,CAIRMDRVEGYTF
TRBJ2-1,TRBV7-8,CASSYHGLVYNEQFF
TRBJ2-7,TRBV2,CASTVDYSYEQYF
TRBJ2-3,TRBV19,CASSIVARTDTQYF
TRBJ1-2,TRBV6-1,CASSEIRGYDGYTF
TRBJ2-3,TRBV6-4,CASSDSTGGADTQYF
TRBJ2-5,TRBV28,CASSLPNQETQYF
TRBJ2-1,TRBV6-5,CASSYLSVGSEQFF
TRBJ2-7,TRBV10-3,CAITDGLAIYEQYF
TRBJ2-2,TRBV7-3,CASSLLGGGNTGELFF
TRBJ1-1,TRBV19,CASSRRDSGRTEAFF
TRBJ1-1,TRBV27,CASRTVRGISGEAFF
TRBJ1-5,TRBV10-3,CAINADSNQPQHF
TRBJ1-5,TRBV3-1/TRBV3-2,CASSQDSRGNQPQHF
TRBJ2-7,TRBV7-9,CASSLGRGYAGYEQYF
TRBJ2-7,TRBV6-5,CASRDGTGQYEQYF
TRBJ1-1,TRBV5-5,CASSSHTGGKAEAFF
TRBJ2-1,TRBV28,CASSTGGGRNEQFF
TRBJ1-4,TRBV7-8,CASSPQGKMKKLFF
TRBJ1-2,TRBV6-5,CASSSQRQGTGYGYTF
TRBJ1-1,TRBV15,CATSREKLWGNAEAFF
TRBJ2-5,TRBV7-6,CASSQRTGGAETQYF
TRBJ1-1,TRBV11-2,CASSSGLTEAFF
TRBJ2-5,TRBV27,CASSVRTGGQETQYF
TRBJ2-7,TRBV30,CAWGLSYEQYF
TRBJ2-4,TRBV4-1,CASSQGTGSFLAKNIQYF
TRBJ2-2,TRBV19,CASSIQGAPTGELFF
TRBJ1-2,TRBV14,CASSQDPHSNYGYTF
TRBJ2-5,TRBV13,CASSRRYVMTGISAGETQYF
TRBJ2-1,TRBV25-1,CASREDREFNEQFF
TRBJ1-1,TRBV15,CATSRRAVGNTEAFF
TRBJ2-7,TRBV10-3,CATRTSGSAIDEQYF
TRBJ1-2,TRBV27,CASSLDYGYTF
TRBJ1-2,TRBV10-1,CASSPGQGHGYTF
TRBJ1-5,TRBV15,CATSRDKMRGQPQHF
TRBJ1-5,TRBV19,CASSIPGNQPQHF
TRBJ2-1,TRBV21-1,CARRFGLAAASSSYNEQFF